This T cell receptor beta chain comes out of a study of regulatory T cells in long-lasting Graves disease. Whole-study findings and limits: What was studied was peripheral blood only, and not thyroid tissue.

Time point of the sample: newly diagnosed GD, antithyroid drugs for less than 3 months. Generation of the TCR library employed RNA extracted from PBMCs. To make TCR beta libraries, researchers used iRepertoire HTBI primers and Arm-PCR of CDR3 regions. TCRdb analysed the multiplex PCR reads with MiXCR anew, one entry per CDR3 protein. The repertoire holds about 440,000 distinct CDR3 sequences, about 15% seen once, with 16% in the top ten. This clonotype showed up many times. Its antigen is as yet unknown. Trimming removed 3 bases from V and 5 bases from J, with 13 bases in between. CDR1 and CDR2 (germline): LGHDT, YNNKEL (reference sequence). The CDR3 consists of 14 residues. This sample was also put to use in a study of T cells in Graves' hyperthyroidism and ophthalmopathy.

The sample was peripheral blood mononuclear cells (PBMCs), taken at new diagnosis, from a patient treated with antithyroid drugs. The chain links TRBV3-1 to TRBJ2-5; perhaps TRBD2 as D (5 bases). This sequence originates from a woman in her thirties with Graves disease. For the CDR3, the DNA is TGTGCCAGCAGCCATAAGAGGGCCGGTGAGACCCAGTACTTC. Its translation is CASSHKRAGETQYF.